Below, one T cell receptor beta chain is given with its context. Random hexamers were used to reverse transcribe 0.5 to 1 ug of RNA. The amplification used immunoSEQ multiplex PCR on TCR beta CDR3; it spanned 54 Vbeta and 13 Jbeta. TCRdb reanalysed the immunoSEQ multiplex PCR reads using MiXCR and keeps one entry per CDR3 protein. The data show more than 200,000 distinct CDR3 sequences, with 94% seen just once and under 0.2% held by the top ten. The data are from a study of CD8 T cells in Susac syndrome. Across the whole study: Blood was drawn from patients with Susac syndrome. At that point, they were therapy-naive, on corticosteroids, or on intravenous immunoglobulin alone.

The V and J ends lost 4 bases and 4 bases respectively, with 17 bases between them. This CDR3 has 16 residues. Per the germline V gene, CDR1 is SGHTA and CDR2 is FQGNSA. Blood CD8+ and CD4+ T cells underwent high-throughput TCR beta sequencing. TEMRA cells underwent FACS enrichment and CD8+ and CD4+ T cells underwent negative isolation. Sequencing was done on a sample of CD4+ T cells from PBMCs. V gene TRBV7-2 combines with J gene TRBJ2-1, with a tentative D call TRBD2 (6 bases). The TCR was taken from a human donor with Susac syndrome. CDR3 residues: CASSSQIGSGYNEQFF. The CDR3 DNA follows: TGTGCCAGCAGCTCCCAAATCGGGAGCGGGTACAATGAGCAGTTCTTC.